This T cell receptor (beta chain) came from a study of cytomegalovirus exposure and HLA in healthy donors. Study overall: About 80 million unique TCRs from HLA-typed donors made up an early data release. Broader study findings: Per published reports, the classifier diagnosed cytomegalovirus status with high specificity and sensitivity. Later analysis indicated greater clonal expansion among HLA-associated TCR beta chains than among equally common other chains.

The CDR3 is made up of 18 amino acids. This clone was observed once. As yet, its antigen is unknown. PCR used 60 Vbeta primers and 13 Jbeta primers. Generated by immunoSEQ multiplex PCR, the TCRdb table keeps only in-frame clones and is missing some. Of 150,000 to 200,000 clones listed, 82% are singletons. The sample taken for sequencing was PBMCs. V and J are TRBV1 and TRBJ1-6; the DNA was not compared with TRBD1, the D call given in the table. TRBV1 is designated a pseudogene. The clonotype originates from a woman in her fifties or sixties in good health and CMV-seropositive. CDR3 loop: CTSSQGAQRDRPNSPLHF. The CDR3 DNA reads as TGCACCAGCAGCCAAGGGGCGCAGAGGGACAGGCCAAATTCACCCCTCCACTTT.